This T cell receptor (beta chain) was obtained from a study of T-cell reconstitution after alpha-beta-depleted transplantation in children. Study-wide results and caveats: T cells produced anew were the main source of T-cell counts and diversity one year after transplant. High day-60 TCRbeta diversity in some patients came from surviving recipient T cells and thymic progenitors.

The ends were cut back, 2 bases at V and 11 bases at J, with 13 bases in the middle. This CDR3 is 12 amino acids long. Germline CDR1 DFQATT, CDR2 SNEGSKA (reference sequence). Unique molecular identifiers featured in how the TCRbeta library was prepared. TCRdb reprocessed the PCR reads via MiXCR and lists one record per CDR3 protein. The repertoire holds hundreds of thousands of distinct CDR3 sequences, 20% to 30% seen once, with about 5% in the top ten. This clonotype was seen a few times. The target antigen is unknown. The rearrangement uses TRBV20-1 and TRBJ2-1; D uncertain. The sequence came from a female patient between 2 and 10 years old who had a stem cell transplant for congenital amegakaryocytic thrombocytopenia, so the T cells may come from the graft donor. Material: PBMCs, mostly from graft donor cells, obtained 360 days after TCRalphabeta/CD19-depleted stem cell transplant. CDR3 sequence: CSARWTALQQFF. DNA of the CDR3: TGCAGTGCTAGATGGACCGCCCTACAGCAGTTCTTC.